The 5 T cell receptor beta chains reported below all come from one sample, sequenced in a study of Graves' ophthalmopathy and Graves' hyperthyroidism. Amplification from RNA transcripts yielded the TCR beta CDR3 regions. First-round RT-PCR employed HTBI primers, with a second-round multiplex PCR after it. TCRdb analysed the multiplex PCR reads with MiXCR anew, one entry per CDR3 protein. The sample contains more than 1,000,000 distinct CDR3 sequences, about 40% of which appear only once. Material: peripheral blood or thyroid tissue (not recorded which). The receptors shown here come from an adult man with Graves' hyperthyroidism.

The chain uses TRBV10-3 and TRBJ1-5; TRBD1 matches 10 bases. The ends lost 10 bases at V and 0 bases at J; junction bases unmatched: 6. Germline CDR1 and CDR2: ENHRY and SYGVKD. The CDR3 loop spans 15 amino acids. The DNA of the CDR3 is TGTGCCACCCGGGACAGGGGCGATAGCAATCAGCCCCAGCATTTT. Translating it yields CATRDRGDSNQPQHF.

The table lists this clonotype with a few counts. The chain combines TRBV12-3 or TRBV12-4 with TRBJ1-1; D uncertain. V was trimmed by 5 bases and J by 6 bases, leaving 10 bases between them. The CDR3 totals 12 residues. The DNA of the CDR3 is TGTGCCAGCAGTCCGGGATCCTCTGAAGCTTTCTTT. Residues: CASSPGSSEAFF.

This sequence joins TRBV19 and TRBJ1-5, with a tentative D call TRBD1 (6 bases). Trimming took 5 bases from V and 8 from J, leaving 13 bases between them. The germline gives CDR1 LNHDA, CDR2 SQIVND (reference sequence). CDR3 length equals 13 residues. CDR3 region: CASSVDTGKPQHF. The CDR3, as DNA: TGTGCCAGTAGTGTCGACACAGGGAAGCCCCAGCATTTT.

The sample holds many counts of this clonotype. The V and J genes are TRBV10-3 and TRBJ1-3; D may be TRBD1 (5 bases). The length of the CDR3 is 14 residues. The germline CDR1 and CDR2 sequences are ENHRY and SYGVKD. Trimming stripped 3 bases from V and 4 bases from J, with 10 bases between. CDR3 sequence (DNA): TGTGCCATCAGTGAAGGAGGGGCCGGAAACACCATATATTTT. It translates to CAISEGGAGNTIYF.

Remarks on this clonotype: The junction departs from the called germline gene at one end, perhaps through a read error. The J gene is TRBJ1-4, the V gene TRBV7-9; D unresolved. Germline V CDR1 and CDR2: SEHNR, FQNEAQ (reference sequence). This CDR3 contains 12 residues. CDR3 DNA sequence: TGTGTCAGCAGCTTAGATTCCGAAAAACTGTTTTTT. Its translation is CVSSLDSEKLFF.